This TCR beta chain is from a study of cytomegalovirus exposure and HLA in healthy donors. Study-wide findings and caveats: Whilst most TCR sequences proved rare, a subset of public TCRs occurred across many donors. The classifier reportedly diagnosed cytomegalovirus status with high specificity and sensitivity.

Repertoires were generated with immunoSEQ multiplex PCR, while TCRdb's copy carries only in-frame clones and drops some. The table has about 160,000 clones, 70% to 90% seen once. The CDR3 is 15 residues long. Looked up from germline, CDR1 is SGHNT and CDR2 is YYREEE (reference sequence). V was pared by 4 bases and J by 3 bases, with 16 bases between. In regard to this clone: Its antigen is unidentified.

This clonotype was sampled from a woman between 18 and 29 years old in good health and CMV-seronegative. The chain employs TRBV5-4 and TRBJ1-1, with D maybe TRBD1 (6 bases). Sequencing used PBMCs. DNA for the CDR3: TGTGCCAGCAGCCACCTACAGGGAGGGGACACTGAAGCTTTCTTT. It translates to CASSHLQGGDTEAFF.